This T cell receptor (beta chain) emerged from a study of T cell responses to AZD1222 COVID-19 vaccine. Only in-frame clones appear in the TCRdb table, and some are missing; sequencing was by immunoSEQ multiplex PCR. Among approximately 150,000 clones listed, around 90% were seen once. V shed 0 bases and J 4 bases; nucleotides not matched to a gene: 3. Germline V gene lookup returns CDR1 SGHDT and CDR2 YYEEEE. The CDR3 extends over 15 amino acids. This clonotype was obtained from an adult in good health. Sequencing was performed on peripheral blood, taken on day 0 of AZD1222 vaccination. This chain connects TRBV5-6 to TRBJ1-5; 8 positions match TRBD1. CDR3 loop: CASSLDRGTNQPQHF. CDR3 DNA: TGTGCCAGCAGCTTGGACAGGGGGACAAATCAGCCCCAGCATTTT.